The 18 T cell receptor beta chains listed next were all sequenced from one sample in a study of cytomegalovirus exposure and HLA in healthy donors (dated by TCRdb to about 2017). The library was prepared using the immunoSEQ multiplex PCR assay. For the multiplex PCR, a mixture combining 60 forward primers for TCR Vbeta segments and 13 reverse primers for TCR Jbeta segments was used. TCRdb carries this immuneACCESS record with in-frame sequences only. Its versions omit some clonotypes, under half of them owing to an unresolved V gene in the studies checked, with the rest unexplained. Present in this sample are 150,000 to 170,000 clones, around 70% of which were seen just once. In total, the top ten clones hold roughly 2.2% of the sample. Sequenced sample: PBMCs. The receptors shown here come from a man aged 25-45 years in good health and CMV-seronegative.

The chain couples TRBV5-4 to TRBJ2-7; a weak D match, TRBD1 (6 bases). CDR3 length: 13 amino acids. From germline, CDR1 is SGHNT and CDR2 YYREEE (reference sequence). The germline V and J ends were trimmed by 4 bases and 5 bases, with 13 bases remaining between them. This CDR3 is CASSPDRSNEQYF. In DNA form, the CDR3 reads TGTGCCAGCAGCCCCGACAGGAGCAACGAGCAGTACTTC.

The CDR3 DNA reads TGTGCCAGTGCAACCAGGGACATTCAGTACTTC. Residues: CASATRDIQYF. This chain uses TRBV19 with TRBJ2-4; a weak D match, TRBD1 (5 bases). The V and J ends lost 8 bases and 8 bases respectively, with 10 bases between them. The CDR3 totals 11 residues. Germline loops: CDR1 LNHDA, CDR2 SQIVND (reference sequence).

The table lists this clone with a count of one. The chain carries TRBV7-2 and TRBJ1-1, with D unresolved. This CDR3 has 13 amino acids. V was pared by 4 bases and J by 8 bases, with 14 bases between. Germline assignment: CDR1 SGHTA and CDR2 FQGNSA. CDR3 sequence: CASSWPTGSEAFF. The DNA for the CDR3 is TGTGCCAGCAGCTGGCCTACGGGATCCGAAGCTTTCTTT.

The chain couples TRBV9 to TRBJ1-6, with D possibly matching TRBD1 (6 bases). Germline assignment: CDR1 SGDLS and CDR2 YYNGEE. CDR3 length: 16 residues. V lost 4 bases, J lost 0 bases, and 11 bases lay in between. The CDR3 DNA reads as TGTGCCAGCAGCCTGACGGACAGCTCCTATAATTCACCCCTCCACTTT. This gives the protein CASSLTDSSYNSPLHF.

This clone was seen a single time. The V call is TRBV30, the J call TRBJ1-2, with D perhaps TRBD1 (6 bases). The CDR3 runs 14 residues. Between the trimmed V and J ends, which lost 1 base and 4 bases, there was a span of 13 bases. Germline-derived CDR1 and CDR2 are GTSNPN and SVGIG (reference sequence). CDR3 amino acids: CAWSDRVGVYGYTF. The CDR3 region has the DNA TGTGCCTGGAGTGACAGGGTCGGAGTCTATGGCTACACCTTC.

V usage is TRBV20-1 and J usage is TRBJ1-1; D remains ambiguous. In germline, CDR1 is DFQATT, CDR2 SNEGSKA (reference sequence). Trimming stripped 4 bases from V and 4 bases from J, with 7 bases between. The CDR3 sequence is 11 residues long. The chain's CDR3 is CSATYGTEAFF. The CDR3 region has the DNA TGCAGTGCTACCTACGGCACTGAAGCTTTCTTT.

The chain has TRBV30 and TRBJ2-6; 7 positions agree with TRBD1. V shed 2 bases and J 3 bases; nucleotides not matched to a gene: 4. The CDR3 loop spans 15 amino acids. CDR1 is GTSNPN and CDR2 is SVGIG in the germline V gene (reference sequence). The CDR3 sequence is CAWSTNRGGANVLTF. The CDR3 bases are TGTGCCTGGAGTACCAACAGGGGTGGGGCCAACGTCCTGACTTTC.

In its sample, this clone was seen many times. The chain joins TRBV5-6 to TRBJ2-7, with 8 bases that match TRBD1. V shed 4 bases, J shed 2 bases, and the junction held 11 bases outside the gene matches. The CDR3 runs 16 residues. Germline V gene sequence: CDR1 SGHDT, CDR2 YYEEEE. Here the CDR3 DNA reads TGTGCCAGCAGCCTAGGCCCCAGGGGGCGGACCTACGAGCAGTACTTC. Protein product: CASSLGPRGRTYEQYF. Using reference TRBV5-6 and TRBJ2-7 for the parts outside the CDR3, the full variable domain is DAGVTQSPTHLIKTRGQQVTLRCSPKSGHDTVSWYQQALGQGPQFIFQYYEEEERQRGNFPDRFSGHQFPNYSSELNVNALLLGDSALYLCASSLGPRGRTYEQYFGPGTRLTVT.

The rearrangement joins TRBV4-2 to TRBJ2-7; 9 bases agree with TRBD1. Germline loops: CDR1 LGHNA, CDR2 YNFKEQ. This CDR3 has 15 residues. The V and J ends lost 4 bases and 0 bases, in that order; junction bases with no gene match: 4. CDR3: CASSPSTGGSYEQYF. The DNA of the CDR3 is TGTGCCAGCAGCCCCTCGACAGGGGGCTCCTACGAGCAGTACTTC.

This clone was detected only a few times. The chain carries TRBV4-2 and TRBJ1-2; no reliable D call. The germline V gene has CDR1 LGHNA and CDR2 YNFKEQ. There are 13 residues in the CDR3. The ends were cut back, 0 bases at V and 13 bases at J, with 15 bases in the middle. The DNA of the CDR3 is TGTGCCAGCAGCCAAGATTTCGGGGATGTGGGCACCTTC. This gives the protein CASSQDFGDVGTF.

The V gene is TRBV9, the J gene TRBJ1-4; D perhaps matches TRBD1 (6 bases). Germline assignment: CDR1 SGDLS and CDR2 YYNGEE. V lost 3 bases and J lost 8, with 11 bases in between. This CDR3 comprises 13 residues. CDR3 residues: CASSAGEREKLFF. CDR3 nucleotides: TGTGCCAGCAGCGCAGGGGAGAGAGAAAAACTGTTTTTT.

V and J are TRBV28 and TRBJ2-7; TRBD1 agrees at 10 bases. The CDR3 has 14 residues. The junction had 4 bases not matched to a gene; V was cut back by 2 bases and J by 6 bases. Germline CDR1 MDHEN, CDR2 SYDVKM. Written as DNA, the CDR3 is TGTGCCAGCAGTTTAGGGACAGGGGTCCTCGAGCAGTACTTC. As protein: CASSLGTGVLEQYF.

As DNA, the CDR3 is TGCGCCAGCAGCTTGGGCGAGCGGGGGGACCGCACAGATACGCAGTATTTT. Its protein is CASSLGERGDRTDTQYF. J is TRBJ2-3 and V is TRBV5-1, with 9 nucleotides matching TRBD2. Germline CDR1 reads SGHRS; CDR2 reads YFSETQ. The ends lost 0 bases at V and 1 base at J; junction bases unmatched: 6. CDR3 length: 17 amino acids.

The CDR3 region is CASSRTLGQNYGYTF. The CDR3 coding sequence is TGCGCCAGCAGCCGGACCCTCGGACAGAACTATGGCTACACCTTC. V gene TRBV4-3 combines with J gene TRBJ1-2; weak D call: TRBD1 (6 bases). The germline V and J ends were trimmed by 4 bases and 2 bases, with 14 bases remaining between them. The CDR3 is 15 amino acids. The germline V gene encodes CDR1 LGHNA and CDR2 YSLEER.

In DNA, the CDR3 is TGTGCCAGCAGTCCTGGGACAGGTTCTCTTGGCTACACCTTC. Its translation: CASSPGTGSLGYTF. The chain carries TRBV27 and TRBJ1-2; 8 bases are shared with TRBD1. The ends lost 5 bases at V and 7 bases at J; junction bases unmatched: 9. This CDR3 is built from 14 residues. In germline, CDR1 is MNHEY, CDR2 SMNVEV (reference sequence).

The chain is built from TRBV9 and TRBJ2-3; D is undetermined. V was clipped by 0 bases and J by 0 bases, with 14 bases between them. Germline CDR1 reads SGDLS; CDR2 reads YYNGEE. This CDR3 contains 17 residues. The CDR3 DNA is TGTGCCAGCAGCGTAGGTACTTTCGTAGCTAGCACAGATACGCAGTATTTT. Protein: CASSVGTFVASTDTQYF.

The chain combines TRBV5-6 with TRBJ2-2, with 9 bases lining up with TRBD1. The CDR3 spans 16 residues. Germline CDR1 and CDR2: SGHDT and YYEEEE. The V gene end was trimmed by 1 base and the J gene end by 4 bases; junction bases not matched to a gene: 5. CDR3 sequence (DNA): TGTGCCAGCAGCTTGCGCGACAGGGGGTTCACCGGGGAGCTGTTTTTT. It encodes CASSLRDRGFTGELFF.

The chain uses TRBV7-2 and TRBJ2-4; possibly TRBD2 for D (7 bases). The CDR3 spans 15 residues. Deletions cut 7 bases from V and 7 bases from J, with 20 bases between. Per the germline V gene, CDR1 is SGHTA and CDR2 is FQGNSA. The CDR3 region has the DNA TGTGCCAGCACGCCCTGGGGGGGGGCGTCTAACATTCAGTACTTC. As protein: CASTPWGGASNIQYF.